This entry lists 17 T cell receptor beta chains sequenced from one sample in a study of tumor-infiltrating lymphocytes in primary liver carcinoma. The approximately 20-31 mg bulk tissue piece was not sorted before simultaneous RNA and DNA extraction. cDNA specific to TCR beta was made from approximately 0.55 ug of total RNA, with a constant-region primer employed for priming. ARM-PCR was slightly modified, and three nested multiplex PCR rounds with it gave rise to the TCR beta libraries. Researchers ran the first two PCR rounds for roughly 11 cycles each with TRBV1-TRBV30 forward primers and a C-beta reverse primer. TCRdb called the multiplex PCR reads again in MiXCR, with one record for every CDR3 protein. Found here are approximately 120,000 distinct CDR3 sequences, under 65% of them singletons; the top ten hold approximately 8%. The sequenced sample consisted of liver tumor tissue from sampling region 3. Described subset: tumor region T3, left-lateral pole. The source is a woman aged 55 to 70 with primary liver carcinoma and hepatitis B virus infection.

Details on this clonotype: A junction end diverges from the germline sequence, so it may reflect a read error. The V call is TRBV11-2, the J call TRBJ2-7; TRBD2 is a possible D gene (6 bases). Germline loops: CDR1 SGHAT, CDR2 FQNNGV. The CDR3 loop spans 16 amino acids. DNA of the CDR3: TGTGTCAGCAGCTTAGCGTCGGGAGCAGGAGGCTACGAGAAGTACTTC. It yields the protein CVSSLASGAGGYEKYF.

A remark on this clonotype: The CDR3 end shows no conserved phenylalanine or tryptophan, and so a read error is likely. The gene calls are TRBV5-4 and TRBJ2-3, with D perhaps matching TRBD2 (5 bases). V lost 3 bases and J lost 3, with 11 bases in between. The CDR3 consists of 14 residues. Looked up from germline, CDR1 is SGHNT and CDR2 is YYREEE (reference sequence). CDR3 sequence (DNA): TGTGCCAGCAGCTGGGTCGGCGGGACAGATACGCAGTATATC. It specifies CASSWVGGTDTQYI.

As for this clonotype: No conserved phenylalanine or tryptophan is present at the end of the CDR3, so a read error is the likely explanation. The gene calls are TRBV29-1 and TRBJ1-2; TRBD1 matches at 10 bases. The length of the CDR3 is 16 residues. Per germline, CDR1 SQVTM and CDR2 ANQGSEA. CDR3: CGVLRDRGSVSGGYTS. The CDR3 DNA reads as TGCGGCGTCCTCCGGGACAGGGGATCGGTTTCGGGTGGCTACACCTCC.

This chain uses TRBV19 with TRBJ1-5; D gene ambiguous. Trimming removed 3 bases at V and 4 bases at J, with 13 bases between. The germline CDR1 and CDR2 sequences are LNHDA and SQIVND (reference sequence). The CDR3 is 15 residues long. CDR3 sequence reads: CASSILGQSNQPQHF. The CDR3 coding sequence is TGTGCCAGTAGTATTCTCGGGCAGTCAAATCAGCCCCAGCATTTT.

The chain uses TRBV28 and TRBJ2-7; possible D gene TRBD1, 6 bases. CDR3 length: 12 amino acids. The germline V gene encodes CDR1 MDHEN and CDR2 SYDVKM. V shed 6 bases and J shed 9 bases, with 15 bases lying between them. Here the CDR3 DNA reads TGTGCCAGCAGCACGGAGATCAGGGGGCAGTACTTC. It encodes CASSTEIRGQYF.

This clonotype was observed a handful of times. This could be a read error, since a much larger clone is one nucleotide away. The CDR3 is CASSLGGRRHHEAFF. CDR3 sequence (DNA): TGTGCCAGCAGTTTAGGGGGGAGGAGACACCATGAAGCTTTCTTT. The rearrangement links TRBV12-3 or TRBV12-4 to TRBJ1-1; tentative D call: TRBD1 (5 bases). The CDR3 sequence is 15 residues long. V lost 1 base, J lost 7 bases, and 16 bases lay in between.

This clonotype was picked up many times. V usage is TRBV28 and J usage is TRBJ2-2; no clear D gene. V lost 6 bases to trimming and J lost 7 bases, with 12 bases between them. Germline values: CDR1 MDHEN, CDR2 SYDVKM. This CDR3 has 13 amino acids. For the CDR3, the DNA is TGTGCCAGCAGAGCCGGTGGGTTCGGGGAGCTGTTTTTT. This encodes CASRAGGFGELFF.

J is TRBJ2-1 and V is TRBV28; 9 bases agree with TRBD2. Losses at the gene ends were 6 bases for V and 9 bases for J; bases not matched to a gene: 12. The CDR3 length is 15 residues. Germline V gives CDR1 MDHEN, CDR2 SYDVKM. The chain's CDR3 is CASSWGGRVDGEQFF. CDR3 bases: TGTGCCAGCAGCTGGGGCGGGAGGGTAGATGGTGAGCAGTTCTTC.

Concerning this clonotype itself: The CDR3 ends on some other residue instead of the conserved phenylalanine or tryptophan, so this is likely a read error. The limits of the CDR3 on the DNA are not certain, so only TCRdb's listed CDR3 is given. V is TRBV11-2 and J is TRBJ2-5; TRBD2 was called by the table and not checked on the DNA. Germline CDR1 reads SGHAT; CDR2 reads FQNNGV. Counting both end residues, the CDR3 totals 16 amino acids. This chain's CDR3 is CASSQPWGAYQETRYS.

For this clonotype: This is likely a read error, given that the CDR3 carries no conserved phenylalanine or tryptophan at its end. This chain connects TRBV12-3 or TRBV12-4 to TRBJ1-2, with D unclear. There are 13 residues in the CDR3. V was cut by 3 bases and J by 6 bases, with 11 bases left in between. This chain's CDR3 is CASSFWQLNGYTL. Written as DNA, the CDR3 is TGTGCCAGCAGTTTCTGGCAGCTCAATGGCTACACCTTA.

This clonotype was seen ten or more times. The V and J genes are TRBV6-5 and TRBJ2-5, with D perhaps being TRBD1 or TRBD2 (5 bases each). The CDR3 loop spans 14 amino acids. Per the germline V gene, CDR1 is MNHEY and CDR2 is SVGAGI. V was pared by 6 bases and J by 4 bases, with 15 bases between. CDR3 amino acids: CASSSRVGVETQYF. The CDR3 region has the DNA TGTGCCAGCAGCTCCAGGGTGGGGGTAGAGACCCAGTACTTC.

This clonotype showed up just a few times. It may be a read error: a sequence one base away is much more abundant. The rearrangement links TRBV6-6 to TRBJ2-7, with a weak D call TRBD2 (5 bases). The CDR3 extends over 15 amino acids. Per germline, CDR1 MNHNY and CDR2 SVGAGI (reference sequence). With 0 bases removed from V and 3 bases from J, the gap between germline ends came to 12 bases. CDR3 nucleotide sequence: TGTGCCAGCAGTTACTCCGCGGGTAGCTTCTACGAGCAGTACTTC. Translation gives CASSYSAGSFYEQYF.

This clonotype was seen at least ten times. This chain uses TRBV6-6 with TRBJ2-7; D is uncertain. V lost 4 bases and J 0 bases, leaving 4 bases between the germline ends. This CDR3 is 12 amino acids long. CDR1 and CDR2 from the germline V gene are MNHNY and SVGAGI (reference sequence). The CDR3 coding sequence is TGTGCCAGCAGTTCAGTCTCCTACGAGCAGTACTTC. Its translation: CASSSVSYEQYF.

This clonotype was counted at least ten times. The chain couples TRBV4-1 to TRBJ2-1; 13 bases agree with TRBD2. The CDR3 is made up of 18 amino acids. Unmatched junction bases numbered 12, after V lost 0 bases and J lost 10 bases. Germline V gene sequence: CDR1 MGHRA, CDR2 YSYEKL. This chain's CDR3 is CASSQERATSGRAREQFF. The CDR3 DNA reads TGCGCCAGCAGCCAAGAGAGGGCTACTAGCGGGAGGGCCAGAGAGCAGTTCTTC.

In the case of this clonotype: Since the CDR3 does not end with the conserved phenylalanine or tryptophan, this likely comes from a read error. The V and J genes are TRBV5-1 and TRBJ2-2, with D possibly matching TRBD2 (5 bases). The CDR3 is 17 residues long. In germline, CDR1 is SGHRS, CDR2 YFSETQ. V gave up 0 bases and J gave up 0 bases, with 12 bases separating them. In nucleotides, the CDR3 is TGCGCCAGCAGCTTGGCCGTGGCGGGTACGAACACCGGGGAGCTGTTTTCT. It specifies CASSLAVAGTNTGELFS.

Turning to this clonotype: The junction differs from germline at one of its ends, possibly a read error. Here the CDR3 DNA reads TGTGCCAGCAGTTACAGGGGTTATGTCTACACCTTC. Residues: CASSYRGYVYTF. The chain combines TRBV6-6 with TRBJ1-2; possible D gene TRBD1, 5 bases. Germline V gene sequence: CDR1 MNHNY, CDR2 SVGAGI (reference sequence). This CDR3 has 12 residues.

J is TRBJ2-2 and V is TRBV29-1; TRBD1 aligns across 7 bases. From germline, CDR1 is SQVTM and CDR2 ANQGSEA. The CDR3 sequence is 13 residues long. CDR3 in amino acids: CYVYRGSTGELFF. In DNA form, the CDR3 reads TGCTACGTCTACAGGGGAAGCACCGGGGAGCTGTTTTTT.